This paragraph covers one TCR beta chain sequence. The CDR3 length is 15 residues. The trim removed 1 base at V and 4 bases at J, leaving 6 bases unmatched. The germline CDR1 and CDR2 sequences are SGHNT and YYREEE (reference sequence). In the authors' workflow: The assay estimated nucleated cells by amplifying reference gene primers. The protocol was immunoSEQ multiplex PCR, while the TCRdb copy is restricted to in-frame clones and leaves out a portion. Clone size and V and J calls were adopted from that table, with D and trimming inferred from the DNA. In the table there are some 120,000 clones, 90% of which are singletons. This entry is derived from a study of blood T cell repertoires in COVID-19.

The rearrangement uses TRBV5-4 and TRBJ2-5; 8 positions agree with TRBD2. The sequencing sample was made of peripheral blood. The source is a man aged 50 to 60 with active COVID-19. Here the CDR3 reads CASSLMREVVETQYF. The DNA of the CDR3 is TGTGCCAGCAGCTTGATGCGGGAGGTAGTAGAGACCCAGTACTTC.